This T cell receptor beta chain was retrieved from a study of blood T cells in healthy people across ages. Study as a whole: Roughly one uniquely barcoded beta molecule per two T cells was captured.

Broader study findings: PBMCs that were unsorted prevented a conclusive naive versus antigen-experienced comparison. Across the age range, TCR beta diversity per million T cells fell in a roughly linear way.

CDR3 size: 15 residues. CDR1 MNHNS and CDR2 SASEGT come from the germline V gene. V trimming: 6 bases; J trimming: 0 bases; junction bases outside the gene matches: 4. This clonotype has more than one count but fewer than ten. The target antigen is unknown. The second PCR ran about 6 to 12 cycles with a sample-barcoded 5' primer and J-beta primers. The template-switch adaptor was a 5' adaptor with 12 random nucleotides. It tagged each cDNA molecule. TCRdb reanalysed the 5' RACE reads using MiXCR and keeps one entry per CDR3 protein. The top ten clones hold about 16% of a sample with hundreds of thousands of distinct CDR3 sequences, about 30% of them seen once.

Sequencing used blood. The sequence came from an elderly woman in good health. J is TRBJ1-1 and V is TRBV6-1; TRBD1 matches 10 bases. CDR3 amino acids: CASSWGQGMNTEAFF. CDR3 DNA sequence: TGTGCCAGCAGCTGGGGACAGGGGATGAACACTGAAGCTTTCTTT.